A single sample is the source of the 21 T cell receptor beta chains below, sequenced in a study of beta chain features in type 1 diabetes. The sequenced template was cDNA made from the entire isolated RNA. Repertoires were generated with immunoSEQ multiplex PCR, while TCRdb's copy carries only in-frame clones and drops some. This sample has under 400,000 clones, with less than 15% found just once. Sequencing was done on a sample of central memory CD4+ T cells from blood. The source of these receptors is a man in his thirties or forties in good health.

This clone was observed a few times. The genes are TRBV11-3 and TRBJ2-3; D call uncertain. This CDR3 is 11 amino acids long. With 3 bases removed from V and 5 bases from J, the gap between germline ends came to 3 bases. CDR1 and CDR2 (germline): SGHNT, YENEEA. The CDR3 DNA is TGTGCCAGCAGCTTGGAAGATACGCAGTATTTT. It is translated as CASSLEDTQYF.

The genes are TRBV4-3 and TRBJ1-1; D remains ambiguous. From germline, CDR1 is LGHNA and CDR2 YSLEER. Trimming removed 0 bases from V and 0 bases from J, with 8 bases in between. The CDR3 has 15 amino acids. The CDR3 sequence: CASSQDRSMNTEAFF. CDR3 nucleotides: TGCGCCAGCAGCCAAGATAGGAGCATGAACACTGAAGCTTTCTTT.

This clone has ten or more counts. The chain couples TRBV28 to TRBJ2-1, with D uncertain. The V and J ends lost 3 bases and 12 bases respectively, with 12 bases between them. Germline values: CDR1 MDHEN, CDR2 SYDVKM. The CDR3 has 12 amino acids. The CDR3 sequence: CASSLWGSRQFF. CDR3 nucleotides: TGTGCCAGCAGTTTGTGGGGTTCGAGGCAGTTCTTC.

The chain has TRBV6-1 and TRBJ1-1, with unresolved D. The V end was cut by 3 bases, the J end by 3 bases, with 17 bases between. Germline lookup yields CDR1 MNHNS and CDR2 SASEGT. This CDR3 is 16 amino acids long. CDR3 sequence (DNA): TGTGCCAGCAGTGAGAGGGCGCCTGGACGGGACACTGAAGCTTTCTTT. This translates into CASSERAPGRDTEAFF.

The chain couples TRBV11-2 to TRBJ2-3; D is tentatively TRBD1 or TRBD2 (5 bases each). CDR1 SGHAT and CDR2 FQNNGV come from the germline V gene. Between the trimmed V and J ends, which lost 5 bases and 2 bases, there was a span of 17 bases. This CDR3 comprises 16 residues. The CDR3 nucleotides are TGTGCCAGCAGCGAGGGGAGATGGGGGTACACAGATACGCAGTATTTT. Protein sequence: CASSEGRWGYTDTQYF. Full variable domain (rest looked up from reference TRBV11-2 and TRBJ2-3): EAGVAQSPRYKIIEKRQSVAFWCNPISGHATLYWYQQILGQGPKLLIQFQNNGVVDDSQLPKDRFSAERLKGVDSTLKIQPAKLEDSAVYLCASSEGRWGYTDTQYFGPGTRLTVL.

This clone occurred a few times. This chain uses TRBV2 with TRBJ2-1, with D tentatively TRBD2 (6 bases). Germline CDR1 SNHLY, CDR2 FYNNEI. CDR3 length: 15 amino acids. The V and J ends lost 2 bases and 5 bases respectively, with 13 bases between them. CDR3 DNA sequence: TGTGCCAGCAGTGAATATGGGAGGTCGGACAATGAGCAGTTCTTC. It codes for CASSEYGRSDNEQFF.

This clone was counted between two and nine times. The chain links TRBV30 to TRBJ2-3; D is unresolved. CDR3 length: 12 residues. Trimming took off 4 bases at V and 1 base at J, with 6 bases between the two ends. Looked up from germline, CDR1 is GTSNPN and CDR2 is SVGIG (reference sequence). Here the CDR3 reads CAWNTGTDTQYF. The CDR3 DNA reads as TGTGCCTGGAATACTGGCACAGATACGCAGTATTTT.

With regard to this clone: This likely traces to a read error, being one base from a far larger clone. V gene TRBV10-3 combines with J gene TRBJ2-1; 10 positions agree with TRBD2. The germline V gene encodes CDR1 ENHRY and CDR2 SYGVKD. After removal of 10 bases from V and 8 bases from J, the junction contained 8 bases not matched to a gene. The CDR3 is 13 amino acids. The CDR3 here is CASLAGESYEQFF. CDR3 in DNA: TGTGCCAGCCTAGCGGGAGAATCATATGAGCAGTTCTTC.

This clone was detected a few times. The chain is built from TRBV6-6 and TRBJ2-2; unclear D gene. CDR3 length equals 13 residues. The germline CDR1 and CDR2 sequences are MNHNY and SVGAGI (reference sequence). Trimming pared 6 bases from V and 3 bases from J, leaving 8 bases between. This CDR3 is CASSPQYTGELFF. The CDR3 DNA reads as TGTGCCAGCAGCCCACAGTACACCGGGGAGCTGTTTTTT.

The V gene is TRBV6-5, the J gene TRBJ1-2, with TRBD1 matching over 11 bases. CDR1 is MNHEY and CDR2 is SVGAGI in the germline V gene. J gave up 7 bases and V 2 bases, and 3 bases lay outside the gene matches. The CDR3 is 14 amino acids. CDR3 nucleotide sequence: TGTGCCAGCAGTTACCCGGGGACAGGGGGTGGCTACACCTTC. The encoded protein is CASSYPGTGGGYTF.

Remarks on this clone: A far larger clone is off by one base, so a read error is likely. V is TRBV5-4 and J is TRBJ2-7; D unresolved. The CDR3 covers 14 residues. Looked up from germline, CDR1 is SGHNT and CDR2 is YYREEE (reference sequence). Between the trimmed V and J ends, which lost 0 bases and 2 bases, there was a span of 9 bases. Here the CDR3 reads CASSLDGGAYEQYF. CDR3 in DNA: TGTGCCAGCAGCTTGGACGGCGGAGCCTACGAGCAGTACTTC.

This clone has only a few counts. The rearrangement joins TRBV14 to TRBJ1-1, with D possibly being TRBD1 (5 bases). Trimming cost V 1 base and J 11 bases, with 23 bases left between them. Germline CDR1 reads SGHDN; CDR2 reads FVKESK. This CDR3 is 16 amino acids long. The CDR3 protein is CASSQADTFTSIWAFF. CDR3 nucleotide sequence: TGTGCCAGCAGCCAAGCGGACACCTTCACATCCATTTGGGCTTTCTTT.

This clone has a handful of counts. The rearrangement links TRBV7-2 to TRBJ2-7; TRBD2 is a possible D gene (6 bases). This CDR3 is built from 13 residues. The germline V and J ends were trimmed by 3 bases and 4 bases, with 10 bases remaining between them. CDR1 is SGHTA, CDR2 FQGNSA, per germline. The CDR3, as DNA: TGTGCCAGCAGCTTCGGGAGTAGGTACGAGCAGTACGTC. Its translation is CASSFGSRYEQYV.

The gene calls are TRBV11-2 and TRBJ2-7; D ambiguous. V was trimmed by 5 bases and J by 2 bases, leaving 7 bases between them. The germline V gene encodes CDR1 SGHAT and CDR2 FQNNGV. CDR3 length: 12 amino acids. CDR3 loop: CASSLSTYEQYV. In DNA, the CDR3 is TGTGCCAGCAGCCTTTCGACCTACGAGCAGTACGTC.

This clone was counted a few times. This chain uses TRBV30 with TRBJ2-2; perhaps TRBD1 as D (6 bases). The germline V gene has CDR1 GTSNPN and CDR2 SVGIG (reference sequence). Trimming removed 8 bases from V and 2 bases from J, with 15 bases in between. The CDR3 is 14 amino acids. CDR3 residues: CAGNRVSNTGELFF. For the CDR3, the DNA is TGTGCCGGAAACAGGGTATCCAACACCGGGGAGCTGTTTTTT.

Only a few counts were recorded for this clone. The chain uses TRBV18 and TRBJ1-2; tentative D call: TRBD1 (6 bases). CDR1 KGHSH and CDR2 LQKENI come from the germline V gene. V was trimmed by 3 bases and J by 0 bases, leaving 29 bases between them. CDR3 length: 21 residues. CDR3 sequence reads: CASSPFSRTRPGDTANYGYTF. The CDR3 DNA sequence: TGTGCCAGCTCACCTTTCTCGCGTACTAGACCCGGGGACACTGCTAACTATGGCTACACCTTC.

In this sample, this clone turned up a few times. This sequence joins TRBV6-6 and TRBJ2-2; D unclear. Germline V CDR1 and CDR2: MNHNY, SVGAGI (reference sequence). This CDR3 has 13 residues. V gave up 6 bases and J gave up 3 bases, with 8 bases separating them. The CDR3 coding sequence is TGTGCCAGCAGACCCGGGTACACCGGGGAGCTGTTTTTT. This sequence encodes CASRPGYTGELFF.

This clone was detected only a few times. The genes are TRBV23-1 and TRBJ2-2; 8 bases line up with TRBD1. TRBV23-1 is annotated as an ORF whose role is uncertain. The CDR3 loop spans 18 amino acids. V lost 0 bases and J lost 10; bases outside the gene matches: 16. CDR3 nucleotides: TGCGCCAGCAGTCAATCTATTCACCGGGACAGGATTCCGCCGGAGCTGTTTTTT. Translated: CASSQSIHRDRIPPELFF.

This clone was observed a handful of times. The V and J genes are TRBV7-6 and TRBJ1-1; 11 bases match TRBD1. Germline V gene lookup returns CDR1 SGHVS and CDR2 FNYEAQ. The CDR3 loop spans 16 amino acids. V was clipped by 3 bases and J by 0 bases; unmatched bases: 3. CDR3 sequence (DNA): TGTGCCAGCAGCTTGGACAGGGGGCCAATGAACACTGAAGCTTTCTTT. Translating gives CASSLDRGPMNTEAFF.

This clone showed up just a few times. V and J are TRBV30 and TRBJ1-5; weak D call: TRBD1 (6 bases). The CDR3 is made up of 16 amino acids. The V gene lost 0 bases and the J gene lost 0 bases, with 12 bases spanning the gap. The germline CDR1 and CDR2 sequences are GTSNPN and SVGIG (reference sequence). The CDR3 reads CAWSVQGKDSNQPQHF. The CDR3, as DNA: TGTGCCTGGAGTGTGCAGGGGAAGGATAGCAATCAGCCCCAGCATTTT.

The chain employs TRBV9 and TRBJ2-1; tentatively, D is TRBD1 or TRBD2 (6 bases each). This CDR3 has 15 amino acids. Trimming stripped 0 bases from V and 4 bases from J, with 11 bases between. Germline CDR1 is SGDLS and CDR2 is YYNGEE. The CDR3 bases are TGTGCCAGCAGCGTAGGTAGAGGGGGGTACAATGAGCAGTTCTTC. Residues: CASSVGRGGYNEQFF.